The clone carrying this TCR beta chain was observed many times. Its antigen remains unknown. The data were obtained in a study of T-cell memory formation after mild COVID-19. UMIs and sample barcodes were carried by the TCR alpha and TCR beta cDNA libraries that 5'RACE produced using constant-segment primers. One entry per CDR3 protein results from TCRdb running MiXCR on the 5' RACE reads. The sample yields around 50,000 distinct CDR3 sequences, around 10% seen once. Findings and limits, study-wide: Those CD4+ clones that contracted were mainly in CM and EM (CD8+ ones in EMRA). Researchers could not confirm that second-wave clones peaking on day 37 targeted SARS-CoV-2.

Germline CDR1 reads SEHNR; CDR2 reads FQNEAQ (reference sequence). V was clipped by 5 bases and J by 2 bases, with 13 bases between them. This CDR3 has 15 amino acids. The sequence was collected from a man younger than 35 who had mild COVID-19 (a few samples of this study predate the infection). Cell type and time point are not known. Sequenced: PBMCs or a T cell subset sorted from them (not recorded which). The chain has TRBV7-9 and TRBJ2-1, with D tentatively TRBD1 (6 bases). CDR3 sequence: CASSQRQAAYNEQFF. CDR3 in DNA: TGTGCCAGCAGCCAGCGACAGGCAGCCTACAATGAGCAGTTCTTC.